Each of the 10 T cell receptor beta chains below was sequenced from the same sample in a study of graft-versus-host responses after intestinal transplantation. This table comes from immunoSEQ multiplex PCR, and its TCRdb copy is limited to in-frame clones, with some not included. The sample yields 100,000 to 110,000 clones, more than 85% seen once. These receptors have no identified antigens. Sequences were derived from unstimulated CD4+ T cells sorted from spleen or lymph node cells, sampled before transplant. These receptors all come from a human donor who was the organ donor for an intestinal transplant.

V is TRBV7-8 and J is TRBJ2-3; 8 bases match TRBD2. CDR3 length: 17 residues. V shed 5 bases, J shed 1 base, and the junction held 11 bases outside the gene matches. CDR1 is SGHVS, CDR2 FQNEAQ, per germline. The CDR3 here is CASSQGERGPRTDTQYF. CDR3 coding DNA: TGTGCCAGCAGCCAGGGCGAGCGGGGGCCTCGCACAGATACGCAGTATTTT.

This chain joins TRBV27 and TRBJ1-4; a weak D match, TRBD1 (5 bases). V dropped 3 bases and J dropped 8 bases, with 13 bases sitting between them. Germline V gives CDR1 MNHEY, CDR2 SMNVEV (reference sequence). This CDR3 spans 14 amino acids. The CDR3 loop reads CASSLRQGLEKLFF. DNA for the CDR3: TGTGCCAGCAGTTTGCGCCAGGGATTGGAAAAACTGTTTTTT.

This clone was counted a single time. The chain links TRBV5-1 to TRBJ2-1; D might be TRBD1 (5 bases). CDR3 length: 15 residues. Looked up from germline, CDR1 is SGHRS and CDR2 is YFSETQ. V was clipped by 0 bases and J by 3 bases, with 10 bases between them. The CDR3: CASSLDGRDYNEQFF. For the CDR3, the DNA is TGCGCCAGCAGCTTGGATGGCAGGGACTACAATGAGCAGTTCTTC.

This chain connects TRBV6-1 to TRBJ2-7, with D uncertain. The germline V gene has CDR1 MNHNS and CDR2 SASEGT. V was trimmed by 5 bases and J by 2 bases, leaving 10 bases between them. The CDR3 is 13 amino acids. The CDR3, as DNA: TGTGCCAGCAGTAACATTAGCCCCTACGAGCAGTACTTC. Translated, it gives CASSNISPYEQYF.

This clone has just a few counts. CDR3 region: CASIKDRGIRYEQYF. DNA of the CDR3: TGTGCCAGCATTAAGGACAGGGGGATACGCTACGAGCAGTACTTC. The rearrangement links TRBV6-1 to TRBJ2-7; 10 bases are shared with TRBD1. CDR3 length equals 15 residues. Germline V gene lookup returns CDR1 MNHNS and CDR2 SASEGT. V lost 7 bases to trimming and J lost 3 bases; unmatched junction nucleotides: 9.

The CDR3 sequence is CATSRDLTGPGHSNQPQHF. CDR3 in DNA: TGTGCCACCAGCAGAGATCTGACCGGGCCAGGGCATAGCAATCAGCCCCAGCATTTT. The chain has TRBV15 and TRBJ1-5, with D perhaps matching TRBD1 (5 bases). V was shortened by 0 bases and J by 0 bases, with 18 bases between the two germline ends. The germline V gene encodes CDR1 LNHNV and CDR2 YYDKDF (reference sequence). CDR3 length equals 19 residues.

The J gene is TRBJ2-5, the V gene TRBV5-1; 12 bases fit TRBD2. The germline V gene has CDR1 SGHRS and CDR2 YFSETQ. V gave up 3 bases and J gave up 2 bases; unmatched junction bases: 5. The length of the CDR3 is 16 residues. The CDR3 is CASSSGLAGRQETQYF. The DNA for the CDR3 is TGCGCCAGCAGCTCCGGACTAGCGGGGCGGCAAGAGACCCAGTACTTC.

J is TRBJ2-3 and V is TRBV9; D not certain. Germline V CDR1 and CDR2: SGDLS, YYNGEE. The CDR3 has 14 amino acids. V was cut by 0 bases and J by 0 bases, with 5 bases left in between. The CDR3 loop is CASSVAWSTDTQYF. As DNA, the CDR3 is TGTGCCAGCAGCGTAGCGTGGAGCACAGATACGCAGTATTTT.

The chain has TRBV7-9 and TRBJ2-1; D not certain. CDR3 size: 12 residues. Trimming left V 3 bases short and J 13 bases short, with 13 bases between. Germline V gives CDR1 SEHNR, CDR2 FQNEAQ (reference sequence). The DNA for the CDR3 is TGTGCCAGCAGCTTTGGATTGGAGATCCAGTTCTTC. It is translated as CASSFGLEIQFF.

The CDR3 spells CAVFRFISGYTF. In DNA form, the CDR3 reads TGTGCCGTCTTTAGGTTTATCTCCGGCTACACCTTC. V gene TRBV6-1 combines with J gene TRBJ1-2; D unresolved. CDR1 is MNHNS and CDR2 is SASEGT in the germline V gene. The length of the CDR3 is 12 residues. V gave up 11 bases and J gave up 8 bases, with 18 bases separating them.